The clone carrying this TCR beta chain showed up many times. CDR3 length equals 15 residues. The V end lost 8 bases, the J end lost 1 base, and 18 bases lay between the germline ends. Looked up from germline, CDR1 is SEHNR and CDR2 is FQNEAQ (reference sequence). The data derive from a study of T cells in Graves' hyperthyroidism and ophthalmopathy. Amplification of TCR beta CDR3 regions was performed using RNA transcripts as template. HTBI primers drove first-round RT-PCR of the TCR CDR3. TCRdb reprocessed the multiplex PCR reads with MiXCR, giving one entry per CDR3 protein. The sample consists of 450,000 to 650,000 distinct CDR3 sequences, 12% to 15% of them appearing once.

This chain connects TRBV7-9 to TRBJ2-7; TRBD1 is a possible D gene (6 bases). The sequence was obtained from a woman under 30 with Graves' ophthalmopathy. The sequenced sample was blood. Written as DNA, the CDR3 is TGTGCCAGCGAAGGAACACAGGGATGGTCCTACGAGCAGTACTTC. Translation: CASEGTQGWSYEQYF.